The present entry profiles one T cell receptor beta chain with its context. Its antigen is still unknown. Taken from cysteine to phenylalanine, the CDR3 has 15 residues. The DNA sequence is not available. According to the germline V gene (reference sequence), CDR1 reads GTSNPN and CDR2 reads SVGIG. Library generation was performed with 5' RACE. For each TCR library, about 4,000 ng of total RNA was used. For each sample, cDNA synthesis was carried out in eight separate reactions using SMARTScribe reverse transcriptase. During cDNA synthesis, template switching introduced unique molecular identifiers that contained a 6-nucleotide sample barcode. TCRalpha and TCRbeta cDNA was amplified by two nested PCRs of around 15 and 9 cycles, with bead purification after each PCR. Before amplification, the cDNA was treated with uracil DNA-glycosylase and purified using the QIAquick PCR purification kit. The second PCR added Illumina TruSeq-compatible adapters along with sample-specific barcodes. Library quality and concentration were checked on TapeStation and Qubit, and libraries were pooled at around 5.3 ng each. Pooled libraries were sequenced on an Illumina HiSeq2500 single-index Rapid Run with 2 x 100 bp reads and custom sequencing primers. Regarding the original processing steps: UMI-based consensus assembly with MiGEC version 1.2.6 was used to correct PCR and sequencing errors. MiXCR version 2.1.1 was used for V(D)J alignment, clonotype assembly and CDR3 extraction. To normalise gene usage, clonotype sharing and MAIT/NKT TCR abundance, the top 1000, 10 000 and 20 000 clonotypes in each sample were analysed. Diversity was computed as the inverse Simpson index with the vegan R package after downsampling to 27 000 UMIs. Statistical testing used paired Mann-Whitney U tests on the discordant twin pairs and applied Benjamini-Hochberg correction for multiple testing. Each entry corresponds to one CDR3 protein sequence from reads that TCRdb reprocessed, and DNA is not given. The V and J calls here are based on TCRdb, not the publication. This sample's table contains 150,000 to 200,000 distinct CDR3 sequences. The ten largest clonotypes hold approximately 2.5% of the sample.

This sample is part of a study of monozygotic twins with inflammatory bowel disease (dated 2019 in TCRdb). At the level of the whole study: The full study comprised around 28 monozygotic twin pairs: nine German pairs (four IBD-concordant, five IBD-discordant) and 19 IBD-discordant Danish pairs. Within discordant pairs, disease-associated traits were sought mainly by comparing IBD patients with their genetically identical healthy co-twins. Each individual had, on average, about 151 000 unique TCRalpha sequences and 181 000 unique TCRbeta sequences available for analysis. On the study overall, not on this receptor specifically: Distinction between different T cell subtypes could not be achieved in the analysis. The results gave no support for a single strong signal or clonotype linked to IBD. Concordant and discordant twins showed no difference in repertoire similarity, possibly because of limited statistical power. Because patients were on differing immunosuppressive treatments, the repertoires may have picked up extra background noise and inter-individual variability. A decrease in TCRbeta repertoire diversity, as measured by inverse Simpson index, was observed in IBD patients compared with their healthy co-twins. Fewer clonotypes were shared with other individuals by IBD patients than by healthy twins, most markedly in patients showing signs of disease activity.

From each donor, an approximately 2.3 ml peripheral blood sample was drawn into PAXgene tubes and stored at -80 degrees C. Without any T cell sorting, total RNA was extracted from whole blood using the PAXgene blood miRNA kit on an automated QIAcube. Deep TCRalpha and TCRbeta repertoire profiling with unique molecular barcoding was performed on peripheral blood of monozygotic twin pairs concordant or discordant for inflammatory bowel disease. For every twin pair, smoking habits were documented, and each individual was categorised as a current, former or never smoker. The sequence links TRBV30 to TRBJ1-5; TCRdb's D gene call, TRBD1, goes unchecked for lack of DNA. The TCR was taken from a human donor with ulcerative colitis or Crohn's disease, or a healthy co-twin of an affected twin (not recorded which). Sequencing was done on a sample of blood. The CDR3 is CAWSVGHVSNQPQHF.